This T cell receptor beta chain was recorded in a study of a mutant IDH1 vaccine in newly diagnosed glioma. Study-level information: Patients under treatment included about 60% males and roughly 40% females and had a mean age of approximately 40 years. Patients previously underwent radiotherapy, temozolomide, or both, and most underwent both. General observations from the study: Across multiple MHC alleles, around 93% of patients had vaccine-induced responses. Seemingly, top peripheral T cell clonotype changes bore no relation to pseudoprogression.

Turning to this clone: Antigen unknown.

Sequencing used immunoSEQ multiplex PCR; TCRdb keeps in-frame clones, though not all of them. The sample has some 45,000 clones, roughly 83% seen once. Time point specified: week 35, safety follow-up. All doses held 300 ug of mutant IDH1 20-mer peptide, with topical imiquimod. The length of the CDR3 is 16 residues. J was trimmed by 13 bases and V by 4 bases; bases with no gene match: 16. CDR1 and CDR2 (germline): MNHNS, SASEGT. Sequencing was performed on PBMCs, taken from a glioma patient whose treatment included an IDH1 peptide vaccine. The chain combines TRBV6-1 with TRBJ1-6, with TRBD1 identical over 7 bases. The clonotype comes from a woman aged 50 to 60 with glioma. The CDR3 DNA sequence: TGTGCCAGCAGTGCCCGATCCCAGGGGGGAACGTGGCCCCTCCACTTT. Its translation is CASSARSQGGTWPLHF.